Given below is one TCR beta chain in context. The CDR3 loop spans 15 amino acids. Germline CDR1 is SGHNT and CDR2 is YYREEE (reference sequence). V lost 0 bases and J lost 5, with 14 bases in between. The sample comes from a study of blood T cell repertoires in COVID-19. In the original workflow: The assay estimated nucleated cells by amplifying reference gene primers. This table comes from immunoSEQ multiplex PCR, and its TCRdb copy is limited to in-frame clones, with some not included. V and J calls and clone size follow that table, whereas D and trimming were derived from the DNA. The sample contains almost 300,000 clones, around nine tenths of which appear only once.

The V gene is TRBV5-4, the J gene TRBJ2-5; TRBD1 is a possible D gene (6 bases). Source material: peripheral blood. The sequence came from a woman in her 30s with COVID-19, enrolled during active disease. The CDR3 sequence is CASSLGGPGMETQYF. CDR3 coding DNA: TGTGCCAGCAGCTTGGGGGGGCCAGGGATGGAGACCCAGTACTTC.